This TCR beta chain was captured by sequencing in a study of blood T cell repertoires in COVID-19. At the level of the study: The United States, Italy and Spain provided the acute and convalescent COVID-19 samples.

This clone appeared a single time. This CDR3 has 17 amino acids. The junction had 6 bases not matched to a gene; V was cut back by 1 base and J by 4 bases. CDR1 is SGHTA and CDR2 is FQGNSA in the germline V gene. Source study methods: Amplification of reference gene primers was used by the study to estimate nucleated cell counts. TCRdb's table, derived via immunoSEQ multiplex PCR, lists solely in-frame clones and lacks some. V, J and clone size are those of that table, while D and trimming were read from the DNA. The sample includes 300,000 to 350,000 clones, approximately 90% seen only once; the top ten take 3.9%.

The clonotype originates from a woman aged 25 to 45 who had been exposed to COVID-19. The specimen sequenced was PBMCs or T cells enriched from blood (not recorded which). This chain links TRBV7-2 with TRBJ2-5; TRBD2 agrees at 13 bases. The CDR3 nucleotides read TGTGCCAGCAGCTTAGAGTGGACTAGCGGGGGTGGAGAGACCCAGTACTTC. As protein: CASSLEWTSGGGETQYF.